The rows below give T cell receptor beta chains drawn from one sample of a study of shared clonotypes between healthy human individuals. Only in-frame clones appear in the TCRdb table, and some are missing; sequencing was by immunoSEQ multiplex PCR. The table lists about 600,000 clones, 95% to 98% of them singletons. Sequencing used naive CD8+ T cells sorted from blood. The source is a man aged 30 to 39 in good health. The CDR3 runs from the conserved cysteine through the conserved F or W. The D gene is left open where the match is weak. Where a row states a size, it is once, few, many or the class of an expanded clone; other rows omit it.

CDR3nt: TGTGCCAGCAAACGGGAGGGGGCCTCTGGAAACACCATATATTTT
CDR3aa: CASKREGASGNTIYF
abundance: once
v_gene: TRBV2
d_gene: TRBD1
j_gene: TRBJ1-3

CDR3nt: TGTGCCAGCGGTGCGGGGCCAGAGACCCAGTACTTC
CDR3aa: CASGAGPETQYF
abundance: -
v_gene: TRBV7-2
d_gene: -
j_gene: TRBJ2-5

CDR3nt: TGCGCCAGCAGCCAAGATAGGACTAGCGGAAGGATAGGGAGCGGGGAGCTGTTTTTT
CDR3aa: CASSQDRTSGRIGSGELFF
abundance: -
v_gene: TRBV4-3
d_gene: TRBD2
j_gene: TRBJ2-2

CDR3nt: TGTGCCAGCAATAAGTGGGGAGGCGAGCAGTACTTC
CDR3aa: CASNKWGGEQYF
abundance: -
v_gene: TRBV28
d_gene: -
j_gene: TRBJ2-7

CDR3nt: TGTGCCAGCAGCATTACCGGGACAGGGGTCAATGAGCAGTTCTTC
CDR3aa: CASSITGTGVNEQFF
abundance: -
v_gene: TRBV7-9
d_gene: TRBD1
j_gene: TRBJ2-1

CDR3nt: TGTGCCAGCAGTGAGAGAGACAGGGGCAAGTTTCAGCCCCAGCATTTT
CDR3aa: CASSERDRGKFQPQHF
abundance: -
v_gene: TRBV25-1
d_gene: TRBD1
j_gene: TRBJ1-5

CDR3nt: TGTGCCAGCAGTCTAGACAGCAGCTCCTACAATGAGCAGTTCTTC
CDR3aa: CASSLDSSSYNEQFF
abundance: -
v_gene: TRBV19
d_gene: -
j_gene: TRBJ2-1

CDR3nt: TGTGCCAGCACCCCCGGGGGGACGCACCAATACGAGCAGTACTTC
CDR3aa: CASTPGGTHQYEQYF
abundance: -
v_gene: TRBV2
d_gene: TRBD2
j_gene: TRBJ2-7

CDR3nt: TGTGCCAGCACCCAAACGGGGGGGGGAAATGAGCAGTTCTTC
CDR3aa: CASTQTGGGNEQFF
abundance: once
v_gene: TRBV27
d_gene: TRBD2
j_gene: TRBJ2-1

CDR3nt: TGTGCCAGCAGTTCCCTGGCGGGAGTGGGAGATACGCAGTATTTT
CDR3aa: CASSSLAGVGDTQYF
abundance: -
v_gene: TRBV6-5
d_gene: TRBD2
j_gene: TRBJ2-3

CDR3nt: TGTGCCAGCAGTTTGGGCCTAGCGGATCAGCCCCAGCATTTT
CDR3aa: CASSLGLADQPQHF
abundance: -
v_gene: TRBV6-5
d_gene: -
j_gene: TRBJ1-5

CDR3nt: TGTGCCAGCAGCTTAAGGGGCCAGGGACTAGCGGGAGCCGGGGAGCTGTTTTTT
CDR3aa: CASSLRGQGLAGAGELFF
abundance: -
v_gene: TRBV7-6
d_gene: TRBD2
j_gene: TRBJ2-2

CDR3nt: TGTGCCAGTAGTGGGGACTTCTCCTACGAGCAGTACTTC
CDR3aa: CASSGDFSYEQYF
abundance: -
v_gene: TRBV19
d_gene: -
j_gene: TRBJ2-7

CDR3nt: TGTGCCTGGAGTGACTCCTCGGGACAGCAATCACCCCAGCATTTT
CDR3aa: CAWSDSSGQQSPQHF
abundance: -
v_gene: TRBV30
d_gene: TRBD1
j_gene: TRBJ1-5

CDR3nt: TGTGCCAGCAGCTCCGTGGGTAATGAGCAGTTCTTC
CDR3aa: CASSSVGNEQFF
abundance: -
v_gene: TRBV7-2
d_gene: -
j_gene: TRBJ2-1

CDR3nt: TGCAGCGTTGTGCTAGCGGGAACATCCCAAGAGACCCAGTACTTC
CDR3aa: CSVVLAGTSQETQYF
abundance: -
v_gene: TRBV29-1
d_gene: TRBD2
j_gene: TRBJ2-5

CDR3nt: TGTGCCAGTAGTCAAGGGGTGTATGAGCAGTTCTTC
CDR3aa: CASSQGVYEQFF
abundance: -
v_gene: TRBV19
d_gene: -
j_gene: TRBJ2-1

CDR3nt: TGCAGCGTTGACCGGGACAGCCAAGAGACCCAGTACTTC
CDR3aa: CSVDRDSQETQYF
abundance: -
v_gene: TRBV29-1
d_gene: TRBD1
j_gene: TRBJ2-5

CDR3nt: TGTGCCAGCAGTTTATATAGGACAGCGAACACTGAAGCTTTCTTT
CDR3aa: CASSLYRTANTEAFF
abundance: -
v_gene: TRBV27
d_gene: -
j_gene: TRBJ1-1

CDR3nt: TGCGCCAGCAGCCGACCTTCGGAGGGTACGCAGTATTTT
CDR3aa: CASSRPSEGTQYF
abundance: -
v_gene: TRBV5-1
d_gene: -
j_gene: TRBJ2-3

CDR3nt: TGTGCCAGCAGCTTCGGCCGAAAGGGACTAGGTGGGGAGACCCAGTACTTC
CDR3aa: CASSFGRKGLGGETQYF
abundance: -
v_gene: TRBV11-2
d_gene: TRBD2
j_gene: TRBJ2-5

CDR3nt: TGTGCCAGCACCGGGGCATACGAGCAGTACTTC
CDR3aa: CASTGAYEQYF
abundance: -
v_gene: TRBV2
d_gene: -
j_gene: TRBJ2-7

CDR3nt: TGCGCCAGCAGCCAGGCCGGGACAGGGGGCTACAATGAGCAGTTCTTC
CDR3aa: CASSQAGTGGYNEQFF
abundance: -
v_gene: TRBV4-3
d_gene: TRBD1
j_gene: TRBJ2-1

CDR3nt: TGTGCCAGCAGCTTGTCGGAGACACCACAAGAGACCCAGTACTTC
CDR3aa: CASSLSETPQETQYF
abundance: -
v_gene: TRBV7-9
d_gene: -
j_gene: TRBJ2-5

CDR3nt: TGTGCCAGCAGTGCGCCCCGGGACAGGCGTAATGAAAAACTGTTTTTT
CDR3aa: CASSAPRDRRNEKLFF
abundance: -
v_gene: TRBV6-1
d_gene: TRBD1
j_gene: TRBJ1-4

CDR3nt: TGCGCCAGCAGCCAAGCCGAAGCCGCGGGAGGGGAGTACGAGCAGTACTTC
CDR3aa: CASSQAEAAGGEYEQYF
abundance: -
v_gene: TRBV4-1
d_gene: TRBD2
j_gene: TRBJ2-7